This T cell receptor (beta chain) is drawn from a study of PD-1 blockade in classical Hodgkin lymphoma. Study-wide points: The origin of the repertoire differences remains undefined, with disease activity or prior therapy as possible causes. Excluded were patients who started nivolumab under 1 year after ASCT, a group that had lower diversity.

The CDR3 runs 12 residues. The germline CDR1 and CDR2 sequences are SEHNR and FQNEAQ (reference sequence). V was pared by 1 base and J by 7 bases, with 8 bases between. In regard to this clone: What it binds is unknown.

The repertoire was sequenced with immunoSEQ multiplex PCR; TCRdb's copy has only in-frame clones and lacks some. The sample holds around 40,000 clones, over 55% seen once. Every patient relapsed after autologous stem cell transplantation, and brentuximab vedotin exposure varied. This TCR derives from a human donor with classical Hodgkin lymphoma. The genes are TRBV7-9 and TRBJ2-7; D gene uncertain. The sample consisted of peripheral blood mononuclear cells (PBMCs), taken at baseline. The CDR3 is CASSLVVPEQYF. The CDR3 nucleotides read TGTGCCAGCAGCTTAGTCGTTCCTGAGCAGTACTTC.